Below are 21 T cell receptor beta chains sequenced from a single sample in a study of OX40 agonist ivuxolimab in advanced cancers. Repertoires were generated with immunoSEQ multiplex PCR, while TCRdb's copy carries only in-frame clones and drops some. In the table there are some 80,000 clones, around 84% of which are singletons. Sequences were derived from CD4+ or CD8+ T cells sorted from blood, sampled in a trial of the OX40 agonist ivuxolimab. The receptors originated from an adult with an advanced solid tumor such as melanoma, head and neck, liver or kidney cancer.

A single count supports this clone. The rearrangement joins TRBV7-2 to TRBJ1-3; TRBD1 might be the D (6 bases). The CDR3 contains 15 residues. Germline V gene lookup returns CDR1 SGHTA and CDR2 FQGNSA. V shed 4 bases and J shed 2 bases, with 12 bases lying between them. CDR3 amino acids: CASSSTRGTGNTIYF. Here the CDR3 DNA reads TGTGCCAGCAGCTCCACCAGGGGAACTGGAAACACCATATATTTT.

V gene TRBV5-1 combines with J gene TRBJ1-2; TRBD1 is a possible D gene (5 bases). Trimming shortened V by 4 bases and J by 3 bases, and 16 bases separated the two germline ends. The CDR3 sequence is 15 residues long. The germline V gene encodes CDR1 SGHRS and CDR2 YFSETQ. The CDR3: CASSQTHTGDYGYTF. CDR3 bases: TGCGCCAGCAGCCAAACCCACACAGGAGACTATGGCTACACCTTC.

The rearrangement joins TRBV30 to TRBJ1-2; D ambiguous. Looked up from germline, CDR1 is GTSNPN and CDR2 is SVGIG (reference sequence). The CDR3 loop spans 15 amino acids. The V and J ends lost 0 bases and 7 bases respectively, with 18 bases between them. CDR3 sequence: CAWSVRSGPGIGYTF. The CDR3 DNA follows: TGTGCCTGGAGTGTACGATCGGGTCCGGGGATTGGCTACACCTTC.

The chain recombines TRBV7-2 with TRBJ2-1; D possibly corresponds to TRBD1 (6 bases). The germline gives CDR1 SGHTA, CDR2 FQGNSA. V shed 0 bases and J shed 8 bases, with 14 bases lying between them. This CDR3 contains 15 residues. DNA of the CDR3: TGTGCCAGCAGCTTAGCACAGGGTAATCGCGATGAGCAGTTCTTC. Amino acid sequence: CASSLAQGNRDEQFF.

This chain links TRBV18 with TRBJ2-2, with 8 bases aligning to TRBD1. V dropped 0 bases and J dropped 7; count of bases not matched to a gene: 10. CDR1 KGHSH and CDR2 LQKENI come from the germline V gene. The CDR3 covers 17 residues. The chain's CDR3 is CASSPPGAGGANGELFF. The CDR3 DNA is TGTGCCAGCTCACCACCCGGGGCAGGGGGCGCAAACGGGGAGCTGTTTTTT.

J is TRBJ2-3 and V is TRBV27, with 7 bases aligning to TRBD1. This CDR3 is 17 amino acids long. Trimming took 4 bases from V and 6 from J; bases not matched to a gene: 16. Germline V gives CDR1 MNHEY, CDR2 SMNVEV (reference sequence). The CDR3 loop is CASSSVGLRQGTDTQYF. The CDR3 DNA sequence: TGTGCCAGCAGTTCGGTGGGTTTAAGACAGGGAACGGATACGCAGTATTTT.

The chain employs TRBV30 and TRBJ2-2, with 9 bases matching TRBD2. Trimming took 6 bases from V and 7 from J; bases not matched to a gene: 15. This CDR3 has 16 residues. Germline V lookup: CDR1 GTSNPN, CDR2 SVGIG (reference sequence). CDR3 in amino acids: CACSRAGGPFVGELFF. DNA of the CDR3: TGTGCCTGTTCCCGGGCGGGAGGGCCTTTCGTCGGGGAGCTGTTTTTT.

In its sample, this clone was seen once. The rearrangement links TRBV30 to TRBJ1-6; TRBD1 might be the D (6 bases). Germline V gene lookup returns CDR1 GTSNPN and CDR2 SVGIG (reference sequence). The CDR3 loop spans 15 amino acids. V shed 0 bases and J shed 6 bases, with 12 bases lying between them. For the CDR3, the DNA is TGTGCCTGGAGTGTACAAACAGGGCTTAATTCACCCCTCCACTTT. Protein sequence: CAWSVQTGLNSPLHF.

This clone was found a few times. This chain connects TRBV16 to TRBJ1-1, with D maybe TRBD1 (5 bases). The germline CDR1 and CDR2 sequences are KGHSY and FQNENV. Trimming stripped 4 bases from V and 2 bases from J, with 8 bases between. CDR3 length equals 13 residues. CDR3 sequence (DNA): TGTGCCAGCAGCCGTGGGGCTAACACTGAAGCTTTCTTT. Encoded protein: CASSRGANTEAFF.

The rearrangement joins TRBV5-8 to TRBJ1-2; D gene uncertain. This CDR3 region has 15 residues. Trimming pared 0 bases from V and 0 bases from J, leaving 9 bases between. CDR1 and CDR2 from the germline V gene are SGHTS and YDEGEE. This chain's CDR3 is CASSLAYSSNYGYTF. CDR3 nucleotide sequence: TGTGCCAGCAGCTTGGCTTACAGCTCTAACTATGGCTACACCTTC.

The V call is TRBV29-1, the J call TRBJ2-1; weak D call: TRBD2 (6 bases). Germline V lookup: CDR1 SQVTM, CDR2 ANQGSEA. CDR3 length: 14 residues. V was shortened by 7 bases and J by 0 bases, with 13 bases between the two germline ends. The CDR3 bases are TGCAGCGACCTTAGCGGCAGCTCCTACAATGAGCAGTTCTTC. Its protein product is CSDLSGSSYNEQFF.

This sequence joins TRBV7-3 and TRBJ2-5; no reliable D call. V gave up 2 bases and J gave up 2 bases, with 6 bases separating them. This CDR3 spans 13 amino acids. From germline, CDR1 is SGHTA and CDR2 FQGTGA. The CDR3 sequence: CASSLAAQETQYF. The CDR3, as DNA: TGTGCCAGCAGCTTAGCGGCTCAAGAGACCCAGTACTTC.

The chain uses TRBV14 and TRBJ1-1; D not certain. The germline gives CDR1 SGHDN, CDR2 FVKESK. Deletions cut 4 bases from V and 2 bases from J, with 11 bases between. CDR3 length equals 14 residues. CDR3 nucleotide sequence: TGTGCCAGCAGCCCAGCGCACAGTAACACTGAAGCTTTCTTT. Its translation: CASSPAHSNTEAFF. Full variable domain (missing parts from reference TRBV14 and TRBJ1-1): EAGVTQFPSHSVIEKGQTVTLRCDPISGHDNLYWYRRVMGKEIKFLLHFVKESKQDESGMPNNRFLAERTGGTYSTLKVQPAELEDSGVYFCASSPAHSNTEAFFGQGTRLTVV.

The CDR3 DNA sequence: TGTGCCAGCAGCCCTAGGAGGAGGGACACCATATATTTT. The encoded protein is CASSPRRRDTIYF. The chain uses TRBV7-2 and TRBJ1-3; the D is unclear. This CDR3 region has 13 residues. V lost 5 bases to trimming and J lost 8 bases, with 13 bases between them. CDR1 is SGHTA, CDR2 FQGNSA, per germline. Looking up the rest from reference TRBV7-2 and TRBJ1-3 gives the full variable domain: GAGVSQSPSNKVTEKGKDVELRCDPISGHTALYWYRQSLGQGLEFLIYFQGNSAPDKSGLPSDRFSAERTGGSVSTLTIQRTQQEDSAVYLCASSPRRRDTIYFGEGSWLTVV.

The V and J genes are TRBV6-5 and TRBJ2-7; D gene ambiguous. Germline V gene sequence: CDR1 MNHEY, CDR2 SVGAGI. The CDR3 length is 15 residues. V was shortened by 0 bases and J by 0 bases, with 9 bases between the two germline ends. Written as DNA, the CDR3 is TGTGCCAGCAGTTACTCTCCGGGTCGCTCCTACGAGCAGTACTTC. Translating it yields CASSYSPGRSYEQYF.

The DNA for the CDR3 is TGTGCCAGCAGAGTTGGCTCCGCGAACACCGGGGAGCTGTTTTTT. It is translated as CASRVGSANTGELFF. The V gene is TRBV5-4, the J gene TRBJ2-2; D remains unclear. The CDR3 spans 15 residues. With 5 bases removed from V and 0 bases from J, the gap between germline ends came to 11 bases. The germline V gene has CDR1 SGHNT and CDR2 YYREEE (reference sequence).

The rearrangement links TRBV11-3 to TRBJ1-1; D possibly corresponds to TRBD1 (5 bases). Germline lookup yields CDR1 SGHNT and CDR2 YENEEA. V was shortened by 3 bases and J by 5 bases, with 10 bases between the two germline ends. This CDR3 is built from 13 residues. The DNA for the CDR3 is TGTGCCAGCAGCTTTGAGGGGCGGACTGAAGCTTTCTTT. Its translation: CASSFEGRTEAFF.

The sample holds one count of this clone. The chain joins TRBV19 to TRBJ1-1, with D unclear. V was cut by 3 bases and J by 3 bases, with 14 bases left in between. There are 15 residues in the CDR3. Germline V CDR1 and CDR2: LNHDA, SQIVND (reference sequence). The CDR3 region has the DNA TGTGCCAGTAGTATTGCTCGGGTGATGCACACTGAAGCTTTCTTT. Translated, it gives CASSIARVMHTEAFF.

This clone showed up just once. The chain uses TRBV7-9 and TRBJ2-4; D is possibly TRBD2 (5 bases). The CDR3 is 16 amino acids. The germline V gene encodes CDR1 SEHNR and CDR2 FQNEAQ (reference sequence). V was cut by 5 bases and J by 0 bases, with 14 bases left in between. CDR3 bases: TGTGCCAGCAGCGGACGGGGAATAATAGCCAAAAACATTCAGTACTTC. Its translation is CASSGRGIIAKNIQYF.

The CDR3 spells CASSLESGRGYEQYF. CDR3 nucleotides: TGCGCCAGCAGCTTGGAGTCGGGCAGGGGCTACGAGCAGTACTTC. The J gene is TRBJ2-7, the V gene TRBV5-1, with D maybe TRBD1 (6 bases). Trimming took 0 bases from V and 3 from J, leaving 13 bases between them. Per germline, CDR1 SGHRS and CDR2 YFSETQ. The CDR3 runs 15 residues.

Concerning this clone: Other DNA sequences from this sample encode an identical CDR3 as well. The chain is built from TRBV7-9 and TRBJ1-2, with a tentative D call TRBD1 (5 bases). Germline V lookup: CDR1 SEHNR, CDR2 FQNEAQ (reference sequence). The CDR3 has 14 amino acids. V shed 1 base and J shed 8 bases, with 14 bases lying between them. In DNA form, the CDR3 reads TGTGCCAGCAGCTTAGGACAGAACCTCTACGGCTACACCTTC. It is translated as CASSLGQNLYGYTF. The full variable domain, its missing parts supplied by reference TRBV7-9 and TRBJ1-2, is DTGVSQNPRHKITKRGQNVTFRCDPISEHNRLYWYRQTLGQGPEFLTYFQNEAQLEKSRLLSDRFSAERPKGSFSTLEIQRTEQGDSAMYLCASSLGQNLYGYTFGSGTRLTVV.